This TCR beta chain derives from a study of cytomegalovirus exposure and HLA in healthy donors. Whole-study findings and limits: When the data were analyzed later, several of the most significant clusters appeared to be linked to common viral pathogens. For most subjects, TCR beta sequences were reported to predict HLA-A and HLA-B alleles with accuracy.

The CDR3 covers 14 residues. V was pared by 6 bases and J by 0 bases, with 1 base of the junction left unmatched. Per germline, CDR1 WNHNN and CDR2 SYGVQD (reference sequence). PCR used 60 Vbeta primers and 13 Jbeta primers. TCRdb's copy holds only in-frame clones and misses some; the assay was immunoSEQ multiplex PCR. The table includes some 140,000 clones, roughly 85% detected once. The sample holds one count of this clone. No antigen is known for it. Sequencing input: PBMCs. This clonotype originated in a woman under 40 in good health and CMV-seropositive. The rearrangement uses TRBV10-1 and TRBJ2-2; 7 bases agree with TRBD1. CDR3 residues: CASRGQPNTGELFF. The CDR3 coding sequence is TGCGCCAGCAGGGGACAGCCGAACACCGGGGAGCTGTTTTTT.